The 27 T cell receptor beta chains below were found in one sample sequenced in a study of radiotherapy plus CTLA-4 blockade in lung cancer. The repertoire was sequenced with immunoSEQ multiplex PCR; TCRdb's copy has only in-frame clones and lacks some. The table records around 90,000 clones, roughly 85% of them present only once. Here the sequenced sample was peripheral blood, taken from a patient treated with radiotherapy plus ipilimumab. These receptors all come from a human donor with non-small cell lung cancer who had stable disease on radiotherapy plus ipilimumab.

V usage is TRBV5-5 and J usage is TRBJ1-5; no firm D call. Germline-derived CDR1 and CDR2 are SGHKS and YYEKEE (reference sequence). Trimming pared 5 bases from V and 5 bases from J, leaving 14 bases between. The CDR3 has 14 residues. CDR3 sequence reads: CASSYDTSDQPQHF. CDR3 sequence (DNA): TGTGCCAGCAGTTATGACACGTCGGATCAGCCCCAGCATTTT.

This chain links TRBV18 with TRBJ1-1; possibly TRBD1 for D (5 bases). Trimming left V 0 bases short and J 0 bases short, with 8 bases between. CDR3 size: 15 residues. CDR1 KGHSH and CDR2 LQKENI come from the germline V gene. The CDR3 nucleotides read TGTGCCAGCTCACCACCGCGGGGGATGAACACTGAAGCTTTCTTT. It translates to CASSPPRGMNTEAFF.

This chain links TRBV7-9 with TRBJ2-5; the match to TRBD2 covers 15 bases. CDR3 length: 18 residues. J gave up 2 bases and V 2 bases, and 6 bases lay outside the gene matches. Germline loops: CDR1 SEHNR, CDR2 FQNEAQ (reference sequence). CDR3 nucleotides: TGTGCCAGCAGCTTAACCCGGACTAGCGGGGGGGAACAAGAGACCCAGTACTTC. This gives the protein CASSLTRTSGGEQETQYF.

The CDR3 bases are TGCAGCGTTGGAGTACAGGCCAACACCGGGGAGCTGTTTTTT. Amino acid sequence: CSVGVQANTGELFF. This chain connects TRBV29-1 to TRBJ2-2; possibly TRBD1 for D (5 bases). Trimming shortened V by 4 bases and J by 2 bases, and 11 bases separated the two germline ends. Germline values: CDR1 SQVTM, CDR2 ANQGSEA. The CDR3 length is 14 residues.

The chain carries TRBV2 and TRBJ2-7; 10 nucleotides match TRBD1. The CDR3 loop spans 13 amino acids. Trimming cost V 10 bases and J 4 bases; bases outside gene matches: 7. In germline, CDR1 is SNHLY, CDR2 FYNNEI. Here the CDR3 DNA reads TGTGCCACAGACAGGGGGCAAGGTTACGAGCAGTACTTC. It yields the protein CATDRGQGYEQYF.

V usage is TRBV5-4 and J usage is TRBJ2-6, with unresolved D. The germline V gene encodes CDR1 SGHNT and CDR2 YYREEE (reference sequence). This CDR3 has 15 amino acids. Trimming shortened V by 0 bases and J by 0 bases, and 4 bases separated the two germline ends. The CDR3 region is CASSLAVSGANVLTF. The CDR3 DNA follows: TGTGCCAGCAGCTTGGCAGTCTCTGGGGCCAACGTCCTGACTTTC.

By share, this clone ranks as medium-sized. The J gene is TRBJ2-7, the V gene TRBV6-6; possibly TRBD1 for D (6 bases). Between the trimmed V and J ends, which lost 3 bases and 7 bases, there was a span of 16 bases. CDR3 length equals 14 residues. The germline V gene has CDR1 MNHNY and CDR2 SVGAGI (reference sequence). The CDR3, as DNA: TGTGCCAGCAGTTATGACTGGCAAGGGGGTGAGCAGTACTTC. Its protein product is CASSYDWQGGEQYF.

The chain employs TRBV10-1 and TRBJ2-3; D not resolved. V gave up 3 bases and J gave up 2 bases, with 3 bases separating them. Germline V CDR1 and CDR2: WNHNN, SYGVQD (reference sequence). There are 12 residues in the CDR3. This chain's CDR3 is CASSDHTDTQYF. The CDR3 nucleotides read TGCGCCAGCAGTGACCACACAGATACGCAGTATTTT.

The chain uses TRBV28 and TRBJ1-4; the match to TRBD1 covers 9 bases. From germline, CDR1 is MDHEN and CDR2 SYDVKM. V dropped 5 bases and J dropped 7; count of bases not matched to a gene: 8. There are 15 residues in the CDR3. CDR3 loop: CASSQPGQGREKLFF. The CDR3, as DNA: TGTGCCAGCAGTCAACCGGGACAGGGTCGTGAAAAACTGTTTTTT.

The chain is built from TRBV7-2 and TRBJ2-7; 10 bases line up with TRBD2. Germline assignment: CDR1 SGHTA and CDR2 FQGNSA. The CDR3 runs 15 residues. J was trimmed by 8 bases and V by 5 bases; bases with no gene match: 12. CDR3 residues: CASSATAASGSQQYF. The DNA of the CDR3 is TGTGCCAGCAGCGCGACGGCGGCTAGCGGGAGTCAGCAGTACTTC. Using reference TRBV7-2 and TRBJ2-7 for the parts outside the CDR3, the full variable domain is GAGVSQSPSNKVTEKGKDVELRCDPISGHTALYWYRQSLGQGLEFLIYFQGNSAPDKSGLPSDRFSAERTGGSVSTLTIQRTQQEDSAVYLCASSATAASGSQQYFGPGTRLTVT.

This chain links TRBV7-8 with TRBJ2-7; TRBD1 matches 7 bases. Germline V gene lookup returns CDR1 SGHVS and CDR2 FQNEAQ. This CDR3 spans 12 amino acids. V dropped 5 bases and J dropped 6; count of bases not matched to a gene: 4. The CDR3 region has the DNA TGTGCCAGCAGCCCCGACAGGGTCGAGCAGTACTTC. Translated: CASSPDRVEQYF.

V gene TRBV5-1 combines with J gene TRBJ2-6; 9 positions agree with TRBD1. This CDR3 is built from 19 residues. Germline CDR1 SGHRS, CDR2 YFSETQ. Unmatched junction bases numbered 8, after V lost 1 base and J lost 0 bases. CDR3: CASSLSRPGQGSGANVLTF. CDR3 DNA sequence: TGCGCCAGCAGCTTGTCCCGCCCGGGACAGGGCTCTGGGGCCAACGTCCTGACTTTC.

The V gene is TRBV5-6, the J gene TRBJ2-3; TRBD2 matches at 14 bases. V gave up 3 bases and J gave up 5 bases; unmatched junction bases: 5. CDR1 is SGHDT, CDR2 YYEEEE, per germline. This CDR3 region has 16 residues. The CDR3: CASSSPGLAGVDTQYF. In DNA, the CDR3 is TGTGCCAGCAGCTCGCCGGGACTAGCGGGGGTAGATACGCAGTATTTT.

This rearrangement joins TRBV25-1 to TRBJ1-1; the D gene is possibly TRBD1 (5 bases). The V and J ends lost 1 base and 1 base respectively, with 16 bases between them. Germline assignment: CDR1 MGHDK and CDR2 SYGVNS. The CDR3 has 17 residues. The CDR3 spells CASSEWGVQAGNTEAFF. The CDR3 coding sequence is TGTGCCAGCAGTGAATGGGGGGTACAGGCTGGGAACACTGAAGCTTTCTTT.

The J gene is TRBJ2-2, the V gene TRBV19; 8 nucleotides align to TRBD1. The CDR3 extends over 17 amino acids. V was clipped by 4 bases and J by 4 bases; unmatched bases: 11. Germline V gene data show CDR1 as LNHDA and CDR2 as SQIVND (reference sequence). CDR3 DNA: TGTGCCAGTAGTAATCCGGGACAGGCTTCATCCACCGGGGAGCTGTTTTTT. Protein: CASSNPGQASSTGELFF. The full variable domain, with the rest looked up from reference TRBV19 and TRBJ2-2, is DGGITQSPKYLFRKEGQNVTLSCEQNLNHDAMYWYRQDPGQGLRLIYYSQIVNDFQKGDIAEGYSVSREKKESFPLTVTSAQKNPTAFYLCASSNPGQASSTGELFFGEGSRLTVL.

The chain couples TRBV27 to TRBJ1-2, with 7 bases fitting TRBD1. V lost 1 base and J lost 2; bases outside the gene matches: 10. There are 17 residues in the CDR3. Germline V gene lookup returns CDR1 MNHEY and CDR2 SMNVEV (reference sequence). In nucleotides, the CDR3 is TGTGCCAGCAGTTTATTTTCCCTAGGACAGGCCAACTATGGCTACACCTTC. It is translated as CASSLFSLGQANYGYTF.

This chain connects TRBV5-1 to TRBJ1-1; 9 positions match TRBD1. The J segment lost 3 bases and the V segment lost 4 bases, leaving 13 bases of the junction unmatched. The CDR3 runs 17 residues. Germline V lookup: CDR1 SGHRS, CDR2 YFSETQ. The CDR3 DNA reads TGCGCCAGCAGCATACTAAAAACAGGGGGCGCTTACACTGAAGCTTTCTTT. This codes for CASSILKTGGAYTEAFF.

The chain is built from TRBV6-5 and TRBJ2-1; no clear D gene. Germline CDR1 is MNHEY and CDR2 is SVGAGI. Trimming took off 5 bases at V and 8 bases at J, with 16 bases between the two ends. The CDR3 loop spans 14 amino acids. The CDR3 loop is CASSTGPRSDEQFF. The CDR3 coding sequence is TGTGCCAGCAGTACCGGACCCCGCAGCGATGAGCAGTTCTTC.

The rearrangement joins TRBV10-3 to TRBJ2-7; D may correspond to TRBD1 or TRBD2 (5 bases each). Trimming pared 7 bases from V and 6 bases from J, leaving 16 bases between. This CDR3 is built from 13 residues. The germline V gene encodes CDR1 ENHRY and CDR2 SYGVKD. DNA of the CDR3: TGTGCCATCAACCGGGACGTCGGCCCCGAGCAGTACTTC. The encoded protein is CAINRDVGPEQYF.

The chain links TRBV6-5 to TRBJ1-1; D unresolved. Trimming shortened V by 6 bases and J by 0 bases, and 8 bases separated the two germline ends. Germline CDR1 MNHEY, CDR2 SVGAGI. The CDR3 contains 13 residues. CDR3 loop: CASRTGLNTEAFF. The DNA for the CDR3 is TGTGCCAGCAGGACGGGATTGAACACTGAAGCTTTCTTT.

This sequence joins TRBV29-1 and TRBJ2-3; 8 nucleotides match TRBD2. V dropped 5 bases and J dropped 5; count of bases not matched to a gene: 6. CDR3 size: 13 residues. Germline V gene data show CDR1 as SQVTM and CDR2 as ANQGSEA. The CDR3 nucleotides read TGCAGCGTTTCGAGCGGGAGCGGAGATACGCAGTATTTT. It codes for CSVSSGSGDTQYF.

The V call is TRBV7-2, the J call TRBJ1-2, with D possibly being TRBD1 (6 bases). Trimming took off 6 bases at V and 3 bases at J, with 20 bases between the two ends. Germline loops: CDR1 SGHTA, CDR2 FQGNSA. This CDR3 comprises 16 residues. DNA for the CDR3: TGTGCCAGCAGATTAAACGGTGACAGGACCGACTATGGCTACACCTTC. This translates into CASRLNGDRTDYGYTF.

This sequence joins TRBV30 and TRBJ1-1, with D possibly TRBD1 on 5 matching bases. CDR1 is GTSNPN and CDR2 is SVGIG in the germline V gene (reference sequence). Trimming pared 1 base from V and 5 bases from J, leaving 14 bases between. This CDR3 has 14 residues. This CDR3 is CAWSAGPRRTEAFF. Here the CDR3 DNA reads TGTGCCTGGAGTGCGGGACCCCGCCGGACTGAAGCTTTCTTT.

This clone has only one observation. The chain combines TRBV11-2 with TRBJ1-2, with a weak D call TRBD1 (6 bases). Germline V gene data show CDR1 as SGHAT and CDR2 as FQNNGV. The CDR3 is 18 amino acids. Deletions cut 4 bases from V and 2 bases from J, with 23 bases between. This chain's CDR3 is CASSSWGLKGDGNYGYTF. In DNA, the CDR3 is TGTGCCAGCAGCTCTTGGGGGCTCAAAGGGGACGGGAACTATGGCTACACCTTC.

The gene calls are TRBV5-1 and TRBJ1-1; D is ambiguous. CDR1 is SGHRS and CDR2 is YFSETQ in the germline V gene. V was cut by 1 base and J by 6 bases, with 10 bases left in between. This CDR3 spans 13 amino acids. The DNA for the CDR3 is TGCGCCAGCAGCTTGCCCCCCGAACCTGAAGCTTTCTTT. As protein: CASSLPPEPEAFF.

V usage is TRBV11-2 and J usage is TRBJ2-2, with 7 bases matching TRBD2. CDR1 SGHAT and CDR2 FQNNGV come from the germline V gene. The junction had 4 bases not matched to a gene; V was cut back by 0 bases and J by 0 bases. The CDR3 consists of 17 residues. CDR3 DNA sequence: TGTGCCAGCAGCTTAGACCAGCGGGGCGCGAACACCGGGGAGCTGTTTTTT. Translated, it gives CASSLDQRGANTGELFF.

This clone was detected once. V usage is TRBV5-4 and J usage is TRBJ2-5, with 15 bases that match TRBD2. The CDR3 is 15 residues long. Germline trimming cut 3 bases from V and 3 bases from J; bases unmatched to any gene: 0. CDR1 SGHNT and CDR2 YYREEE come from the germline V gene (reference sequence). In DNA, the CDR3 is TGTGCCAGCAGCTGGACTAGCGGGAGGGAAGAGACCCAGTACTTC. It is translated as CASSWTSGREETQYF.